These 31 T cell receptor beta chains share one sample of origin, sequenced in a study of identical twins. TCRdb itself ran the 5' RACE reads through MiXCR, one entry per CDR3 protein. Of approximately 190,000 distinct CDR3 sequences listed, around a sixth were seen once; the top ten hold around two fifths. These sequences were also reported in another study, on T cells expressing NK-cell markers.

The material sequenced was CD8+ T cells sorted from blood. The receptor set was obtained from a woman between 18 and 30 years old in good health.

V is TRBV7-2 and J is TRBJ2-7; tentative D call: TRBD2 (5 bases). CDR1 and CDR2 from the germline V gene are SGHTA and FQGNSA. This CDR3 is 14 amino acids long. Trimming removed 4 bases at V and 0 bases at J, with 10 bases between. The CDR3 loop is CASSSDLASYEQYF. DNA for the CDR3: TGTGCCAGCAGCTCGGACTTGGCCTCCTACGAGCAGTACTTC.

This clonotype was picked up a small number of times. CDR3: CASSFTTGKGLGYGYTF. In nucleotides, the CDR3 is TGTGCCAGCAGCTTTACGACAGGGAAGGGGCTAGGCTATGGCTACACCTTC. The rearrangement links TRBV11-2 to TRBJ1-2; 7 bases line up with TRBD1. The CDR3 is 17 amino acids. V was clipped by 3 bases and J by 4 bases; unmatched bases: 14. Germline V gene sequence: CDR1 SGHAT, CDR2 FQNNGV.

The chain is built from TRBV29-1 and TRBJ1-1, with 7 bases that match TRBD1. The CDR3 covers 13 residues. The ends lost 3 bases at V and 4 bases at J; junction bases unmatched: 5. Germline CDR1 reads SQVTM; CDR2 reads ANQGSEA. The CDR3 DNA reads TGCAGCGTTGAGGAGGGGGCGAGCACTGAAGCTTTCTTT. Residues: CSVEEGASTEAFF.

This clonotype was seen only a few times. The chain links TRBV29-1 to TRBJ2-7; no firm D call. V was cut by 0 bases and J by 2 bases, with 11 bases left in between. Per the germline V gene, CDR1 is SQVTM and CDR2 is ANQGSEA. This CDR3 region has 14 residues. This chain's CDR3 is CSVEDRQGPYEQYF. The CDR3 DNA reads TGCAGCGTTGAAGATCGACAAGGACCCTACGAGCAGTACTTC.

There are many counts of this clonotype. The chain couples TRBV14 to TRBJ2-3; D is perhaps TRBD1 (6 bases). The length of the CDR3 is 13 residues. V gave up 1 base and J gave up 5 bases, with 7 bases separating them. Germline CDR1 is SGHDN and CDR2 is FVKESK. In DNA form, the CDR3 reads TGTGCCAGCAGCCAAGGAGGGGGAGATACGCAGTATTTT. As protein: CASSQGGGDTQYF.

This clonotype was observed a handful of times. One end of the junction is discordant with germline, which a read error may explain. This chain connects TRBV27 to TRBJ2-1; 9 bases are a match to TRBD2. Germline CDR1 reads MNHEY; CDR2 reads SMNVEV (reference sequence). The CDR3 is 19 residues long. CDR3 protein: CASSQLANRAGGPRMSSDF. In DNA, the CDR3 is TGTGCAAGCAGTCAACTAGCGAATCGTGCGGGAGGGCCAAGGATGAGCAGTGACTTC.

This clonotype was counted a few times. The chain combines TRBV5-1 with TRBJ1-1; D call uncertain. Trimming removed 0 bases from V and 0 bases from J, with 6 bases in between. The CDR3 sequence is 14 residues long. Germline loops: CDR1 SGHRS, CDR2 YFSETQ. CDR3 sequence: CASSLVGMNTEAFF. In DNA form, the CDR3 reads TGCGCCAGCAGCTTGGTAGGCATGAACACTGAAGCTTTCTTT.

The chain combines TRBV21-1 with TRBJ2-1; TRBD1, the D gene given by the table, was not confirmed from the DNA. TRBV21-1 is recorded as a pseudogene. The CDR3 is 17 residues long. CDR3 amino acids: CASSKGSGTGVHNEQFF. CDR3 bases: TGTGCCAGCAGCAAAGGATCCGGGACAGGGGTACACAATGAGCAGTTCTTC.

This clonotype was detected many times. The chain carries TRBV9 and TRBJ2-3, with D possibly matching TRBD2 (5 bases). CDR1 is SGDLS, CDR2 YYNGEE, per germline. The CDR3 consists of 15 residues. Trimming pared 3 bases from V and 4 bases from J, leaving 15 bases between. The CDR3 loop reads CASSATTTRSDTQYF. In nucleotides, the CDR3 is TGTGCCAGCAGCGCAACGACTACGCGGTCAGATACGCAGTATTTT.

This clonotype was observed once. CDR3 DNA sequence: TGTGCCAGCAGTCCTGCACTGGCTAGCGGTAGCACAGATACGCAGTATTTT. Translation: CASSPALASGSTDTQYF. The chain recombines TRBV12-3 or TRBV12-4 with TRBJ2-3; 7 positions agree with TRBD2. The CDR3 loop spans 17 amino acids. V shed 5 bases, J shed 0 bases, and the junction held 11 bases outside the gene matches.

The chain couples TRBV5-6 to TRBJ2-2; 7 bases line up with TRBD1. This CDR3 is built from 16 residues. Trimming took 4 bases from V and 5 from J; bases not matched to a gene: 11. Per germline, CDR1 SGHDT and CDR2 YYEEEE. CDR3 amino acids: CASSVQGKGRTGELFF. CDR3 DNA: TGTGCCAGCAGCGTACAGGGGAAGGGTAGAACCGGGGAGCTGTTTTTT. Full variable domain (outside the CDR3, taken from reference TRBV5-6 and TRBJ2-2): DAGVTQSPTHLIKTRGQQVTLRCSPKSGHDTVSWYQQALGQGPQFIFQYYEEEERQRGNFPDRFSGHQFPNYSSELNVNALLLGDSALYLCASSVQGKGRTGELFFGEGSRLTVL.

This clonotype turned up a few times. The chain combines TRBV11-2 with TRBJ2-5, with 11 bases lining up with TRBD2. Germline CDR1 is SGHAT and CDR2 is FQNNGV. The CDR3 length is 16 residues. Trimming at V came to 4 bases and at J to 4 bases, leaving 8 bases not matched to a gene. In DNA, the CDR3 is TGTGCCAGCAGCTACGGCCTAGCGGGAGGTGGAGAGACCCAGTACTTC. Its translation is CASSYGLAGGGETQYF.

The genes are TRBV12-3 or TRBV12-4 and TRBJ2-5; 10 bases are a match to TRBD2. This CDR3 is 16 amino acids long. Trimming took 5 bases from V and 4 from J; bases not matched to a gene: 10. The CDR3 reads CASSPQAGGPGETQYF. The CDR3, as DNA: TGTGCCAGCAGTCCGCAAGCGGGAGGGCCCGGAGAGACCCAGTACTTC.

This clonotype was observed a few times. The chain carries TRBV27 and TRBJ2-7, with 8 bases lining up with TRBD1. Per the germline V gene, CDR1 is MNHEY and CDR2 is SMNVEV (reference sequence). This CDR3 region has 13 residues. V shed 6 bases and J 6 bases; nucleotides not matched to a gene: 7. CDR3 loop: CASSLTGAGEQYF. In DNA form, the CDR3 reads TGTGCCAGCAGCTTGACAGGGGCCGGCGAGCAGTACTTC.

This clonotype came up many times. This sequence joins TRBV12-3 or TRBV12-4 and TRBJ1-1, with a possible D match to TRBD1 (5 bases). The CDR3 spans 11 residues. V shed 4 bases and J shed 6 bases, with 6 bases lying between them. The CDR3: CASSWGAEAFF. In DNA, the CDR3 is TGTGCCAGCAGTTGGGGGGCTGAAGCTTTCTTT.

This clonotype was found many times. The chain carries TRBV27 and TRBJ1-1; D is possibly TRBD1 (6 bases). The CDR3 runs 13 residues. Looked up from germline, CDR1 is MNHEY and CDR2 is SMNVEV (reference sequence). V lost 8 bases, J lost 8 bases, and 18 bases lay in between. The CDR3 DNA sequence: TGTGCCAGCGCCCAAACAGGGACGCTGGAAGCTTTCTTT. It is translated as CASAQTGTLEAFF.

A word on this clonotype: An end of the junction does not agree with germline; a read error may underlie this. The V call is TRBV5-6, the J call TRBJ2-6, with D possibly TRBD1 on 5 matching bases. This CDR3 contains 14 residues. Germline V lookup: CDR1 SGHDT, CDR2 YYEEEE. CDR3 nucleotide sequence: TGTACCAGCTCCTCAGGGATTGGGGCCAACGTCCTGACTTTC. Its protein is CTSSSGIGANVLTF. Full variable domain (outside the CDR3, taken from reference TRBV5-6 and TRBJ2-6): DAGVTQSPTHLIKTRGQQVTLRCSPKSGHDTVSWYQQALGQGPQFIFQYYEEEERQRGNFPDRFSGHQFPNYSSELNVNALLLGDSALYLCTSSSGIGANVLTFGAGSRLTVL.

This clonotype appeared a few times. The chain is built from TRBV7-9 and TRBJ1-1, with a weak D call TRBD1 (6 bases). Germline CDR1 SEHNR, CDR2 FQNEAQ (reference sequence). V was trimmed by 5 bases and J by 1 base, leaving 14 bases between them. This CDR3 comprises 15 residues. The CDR3, as DNA: TGTGCCAGCAGCCTCCGAGAGGGGGGGAACACTGAAGCTTTCTTT. It specifies CASSLREGGNTEAFF.

This clonotype was detected only a few times. The gene calls are TRBV20-1 and TRBJ2-7, with 7 bases matching TRBD1. The CDR3 length is 15 residues. CDR1 is DFQATT and CDR2 is SNEGSKA in the germline V gene (reference sequence). V gave up 6 bases and J gave up 2 bases; unmatched junction bases: 13. Written as DNA, the CDR3 is TGCAGTGCCCACGACCTGACAGGGACACCCTACGAGCAGTACTTC. Its protein product is CSAHDLTGTPYEQYF.

This clonotype showed up just a few times. The V gene is TRBV9, the J gene TRBJ2-1; D is possibly TRBD2 (5 bases). The germline gives CDR1 SGDLS, CDR2 YYNGEE. Trimming took 0 bases from V and 0 from J, leaving 13 bases between them. The CDR3 sequence is 17 residues long. The CDR3 is CASSVASSGISYNEQFF. CDR3 DNA: TGTGCCAGCAGCGTAGCTAGTTCGGGGATCTCCTACAATGAGCAGTTCTTC.

The chain carries TRBV7-9 and TRBJ2-3; TRBD2 agrees at 10 bases. This CDR3 spans 15 amino acids. The germline CDR1 and CDR2 sequences are SEHNR and FQNEAQ (reference sequence). The V gene end was trimmed by 5 bases and the J gene end by 7 bases; junction bases not matched to a gene: 9. The chain's CDR3 is CASSLGLAKSNTQYF. CDR3 nucleotides: TGTGCCAGCAGCCTGGGACTAGCGAAATCTAATACGCAGTATTTT.

This clonotype was counted ten times or more. The rearrangement joins TRBV6-6 to TRBJ2-3; D uncertain. Germline V CDR1 and CDR2: MNHNY, SVGAGI (reference sequence). The CDR3 has 15 amino acids. Trimming removed 2 bases at V and 2 bases at J, with 11 bases between. The CDR3 DNA reads as TGTGCCAGCAGTTACCCGACTGAAAACACAGATACGCAGTATTTT. This encodes CASSYPTENTDTQYF.

The chain joins TRBV27 to TRBJ2-1; no firm D call. The germline V gene has CDR1 MNHEY and CDR2 SMNVEV (reference sequence). V shed 2 bases and J shed 7 bases, with 15 bases lying between them. This CDR3 spans 15 amino acids. The CDR3 loop is CASSLLPTKGNEQFF. The CDR3 DNA reads TGTGCCAGCAGTTTACTACCTACGAAAGGAAATGAGCAGTTCTTC.

J is TRBJ1-1 and V is TRBV4-1; D uncertain. V dropped 2 bases and J dropped 1 base, with 20 bases sitting between them. The CDR3 loop spans 18 amino acids. Germline assignment: CDR1 MGHRA and CDR2 YSYEKL. CDR3 DNA: TGCGCCAGCAGCCAATATATTGGAGGCGTCAGAGCGAACACTGAAGCTTTCTTT. Amino acids: CASSQYIGGVRANTEAFF.

The table lists this clonotype with a few counts. The chain links TRBV10-3 to TRBJ2-1; 8 bases agree with TRBD1. The V gene end was trimmed by 0 bases and the J gene end by 5 bases; junction bases not matched to a gene: 3. Germline CDR1 reads ENHRY; CDR2 reads SYGVKD. The CDR3 length is 15 residues. The CDR3 here is CAISESGTGNNEQFF. For the CDR3, the DNA is TGTGCCATCAGTGAGTCGGGGACAGGAAACAATGAGCAGTTCTTC.

This chain connects TRBV29-1 to TRBJ1-2; 9 bases align to TRBD1. This CDR3 has 12 amino acids. Unmatched junction bases numbered 5, after V lost 6 bases and J lost 6 bases. Per germline, CDR1 SQVTM and CDR2 ANQGSEA. DNA for the CDR3: TGCAGCGTCCGGGACAGGGATCATGGCTACACCTTC. It is translated as CSVRDRDHGYTF.

The chain couples TRBV20-1 to TRBJ2-7; no clear D gene. Trimming shortened V by 4 bases and J by 5 bases, and 9 bases separated the two germline ends. Germline V gene lookup returns CDR1 DFQATT and CDR2 SNEGSKA (reference sequence). The CDR3 totals 11 residues. CDR3 bases: TGCAGTGCTAACCGCTCTAACGAGCAGTACTTC. Amino acid sequence: CSANRSNEQYF.

By sample fraction, this clonotype is medium-sized. The J gene is TRBJ2-1, the V gene TRBV3-2; the D call in the table, TRBD2, was not verified against the DNA. TRBV3-2 is annotated as a pseudogene. This CDR3 is built from 15 residues. CDR3 in DNA: TGTGCCAGCAGCCTTGGACTAGCGGCCAACAATGAGCAGTTCTTC. This codes for CASSLGLAANNEQFF.

This clonotype was counted ten times or more. The V call is TRBV5-1, the J call TRBJ2-5, with D unresolved. Trimming took 4 bases from V and 0 from J, leaving 10 bases between them. The germline gives CDR1 SGHRS, CDR2 YFSETQ. The CDR3 runs to 14 residues. As DNA, the CDR3 is TGCGCCAGCAGCCCGTCTAGTTACCAAGAGACCCAGTACTTC. Translated, it gives CASSPSSYQETQYF.

In this sample, this clonotype turned up a few times. The V and J genes are TRBV9 and TRBJ2-1; 8 bases are a match to TRBD1. CDR3 length: 15 residues. Germline V gives CDR1 SGDLS, CDR2 YYNGEE. V lost 4 bases to trimming and J lost 6 bases; unmatched junction nucleotides: 9. This CDR3 is CASSLRQGNPNEQFF. The CDR3 DNA is TGTGCCAGCAGCCTCAGACAGGGGAACCCCAATGAGCAGTTCTTC.

The genes are TRBV2 and TRBJ2-7; no reliable D call. The germline V gene has CDR1 SNHLY and CDR2 FYNNEI. There are 13 residues in the CDR3. The V end lost 7 bases, the J end lost 4 bases, and 14 bases lay between the germline ends. CDR3 DNA: TGTGCCAGCACGCCATTTAACGGATACGAGCAGTACTTC. As protein: CASTPFNGYEQYF.